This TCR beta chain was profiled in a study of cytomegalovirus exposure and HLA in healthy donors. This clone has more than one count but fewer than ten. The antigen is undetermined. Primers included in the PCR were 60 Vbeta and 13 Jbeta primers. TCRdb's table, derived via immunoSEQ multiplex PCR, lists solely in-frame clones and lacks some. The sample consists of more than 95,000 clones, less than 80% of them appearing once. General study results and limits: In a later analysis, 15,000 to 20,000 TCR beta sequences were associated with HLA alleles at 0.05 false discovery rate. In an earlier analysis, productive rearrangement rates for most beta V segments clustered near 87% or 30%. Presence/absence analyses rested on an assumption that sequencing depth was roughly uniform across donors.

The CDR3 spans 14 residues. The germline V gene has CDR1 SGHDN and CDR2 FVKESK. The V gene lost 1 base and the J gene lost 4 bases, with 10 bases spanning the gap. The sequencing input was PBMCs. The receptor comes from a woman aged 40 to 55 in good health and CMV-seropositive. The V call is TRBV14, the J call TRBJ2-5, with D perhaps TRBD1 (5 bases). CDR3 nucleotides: TGTGCCAGCAGCCAAGTTCTGGGGCGAGAGACCCAGTACTTC. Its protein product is CASSQVLGRETQYF.